Below, 17 T cell receptor beta chains from the same sample are listed, as sequenced in a study of blood T cell repertoires in COVID-19. Sequenced by immunoSEQ multiplex PCR; TCRdb stores in-frame clones only, minus some. The repertoire holds 51,000 or so clones, with about four fifths as singletons. Sequences were obtained from peripheral blood. The receptor set was obtained from a man between 65 and 79 years old with active COVID-19.

The chain uses TRBV5-5 and TRBJ2-7, with 7 positions matching TRBD1. Germline values: CDR1 SGHKS, CDR2 YYEKEE (reference sequence). The CDR3 totals 17 residues. Trimming removed 2 bases from V and 5 bases from J; junction bases left unmatched: 16. CDR3 loop: CASSFRGFGTVSNEQYF. In DNA form, the CDR3 reads TGTGCCAGCAGCTTTCGGGGATTTGGGACAGTCAGCAACGAGCAGTACTTC.

The chain carries TRBV6-5 and TRBJ2-7; the match to TRBD2 covers 8 bases. CDR1 and CDR2 from the germline V gene are MNHEY and SVGAGI. Unmatched junction bases numbered 10, after V lost 10 bases and J lost 5 bases. The CDR3 loop spans 13 amino acids. The CDR3 here is CATGLRGGHEQYF. CDR3 DNA: TGTGCCACGGGACTTCGGGGGGGCCACGAGCAGTACTTC.

The chain uses TRBV11-2 and TRBJ2-1; D gene unclear. The V and J ends lost 0 bases and 0 bases respectively, with 9 bases between them. The germline gives CDR1 SGHAT, CDR2 FQNNGV. This CDR3 region has 16 residues. The CDR3: CASSLERQSSYNEQFF. Here the CDR3 DNA reads TGTGCCAGCAGCTTAGAGCGGCAAAGCTCCTACAATGAGCAGTTCTTC.

CDR3 residues: CASRQTGRNQPQHF. In DNA form, the CDR3 reads TGTGCCAGTAGACAGACAGGGCGGAATCAGCCCCAGCATTTT. The chain has TRBV19 and TRBJ1-5, with 7 bases matching TRBD1. Per germline, CDR1 LNHDA and CDR2 SQIVND (reference sequence). The CDR3 has 14 amino acids. Trimming cost V 6 bases and J 4 bases; bases outside gene matches: 6.

The rearrangement links TRBV6-6 to TRBJ1-2; D uncertain. Trimming took off 2 bases at V and 8 bases at J, with 12 bases between the two ends. The germline V gene has CDR1 MNHNY and CDR2 SVGAGI (reference sequence). CDR3 size: 13 residues. The CDR3: CASSYVEGRGYTF. The DNA of the CDR3 is TGTGCCAGCAGTTACGTGGAGGGAAGAGGCTACACCTTC.

The chain uses TRBV7-2 and TRBJ2-5, with TRBD1 as a possible D gene (6 bases). Between the trimmed V and J ends, which lost 5 bases and 5 bases, there was a span of 18 bases. In germline, CDR1 is SGHTA, CDR2 FQGNSA. The CDR3 extends over 15 amino acids. The CDR3 DNA reads TGTGCCAGCAGCCGTCAAGGGGGACCAGGGGAGACCCAGTACTTC. Translation: CASSRQGGPGETQYF.

This clone is labeled medium-sized. This chain links TRBV4-1 with TRBJ1-1; perhaps TRBD1 as D (5 bases). V shed 3 bases and J shed 0 bases, with 11 bases lying between them. The germline gives CDR1 MGHRA, CDR2 YSYEKL. This CDR3 spans 15 amino acids. The DNA of the CDR3 is TGCGCCAGCAGCCAGGTACGGGACTTGAACACTGAAGCTTTCTTT. Translating gives CASSQVRDLNTEAFF.

The chain carries TRBV6-6 and TRBJ1-2; D call uncertain. The CDR3 covers 14 residues. Germline assignment: CDR1 MNHNY and CDR2 SVGAGI (reference sequence). Trimming took 0 bases from V and 8 from J, leaving 13 bases between them. The CDR3 reads CASSYSNSLEGYTF. The DNA of the CDR3 is TGTGCCAGCAGTTACTCGAATAGCCTGGAGGGCTACACCTTC.

DNA of the CDR3: TGTGCTAGTGGTTTGGTGACTGGAGGTGCTAACATTCAGTACTTC. This translates into CASGLVTGGANIQYF. The rearrangement uses TRBV12-5 and TRBJ2-4, with D tentatively TRBD2 (5 bases). Germline loops: CDR1 LGHNT, CDR2 FRNRAP. The CDR3 length is 15 residues. V was shortened by 0 bases and J by 7 bases, with 13 bases between the two germline ends.

This sequence joins TRBV14 and TRBJ2-3; TRBD1 might be the D (6 bases). The CDR3 has 18 amino acids. Trimming removed 3 bases at V and 0 bases at J, with 19 bases between. CDR1 SGHDN and CDR2 FVKESK come from the germline V gene. In DNA form, the CDR3 reads TGTGCCAGCAGCCAGTCAATGGGGGCTAGCATTAGCACAGATACGCAGTATTTT. It translates to CASSQSMGASISTDTQYF.

The rearrangement joins TRBV9 to TRBJ1-3; D is unclear. Germline-derived CDR1 and CDR2 are SGDLS and YYNGEE. Trimming cost V 0 bases and J 0 bases, with 10 bases left between them. This CDR3 has 16 residues. The CDR3: CASSVAPRSSGNTIYF. CDR3 DNA sequence: TGTGCCAGCAGCGTAGCCCCGAGGTCCTCTGGAAACACCATATATTTT.

This clone was counted a single time. CDR3 amino acids: CASTTAGLSTGEQYF. Written as DNA, the CDR3 is TGTGCCAGCACCACAGCGGGACTGTCGACGGGCGAGCAGTACTTC. The chain is built from TRBV6-5 and TRBJ2-7; 7 bases line up with TRBD2. This CDR3 is built from 15 residues. J gave up 6 bases and V 7 bases, and 15 bases lay outside the gene matches. CDR1 is MNHEY, CDR2 SVGAGI, per germline.

The chain employs TRBV7-9 and TRBJ1-1, with D perhaps TRBD1 (5 bases). The CDR3 runs to 11 residues. V lost 3 bases and J lost 8, with 7 bases in between. The germline CDR1 and CDR2 sequences are SEHNR and FQNEAQ (reference sequence). Here the CDR3 reads CASSFRGEAFF. CDR3 DNA: TGTGCCAGCAGCTTCCGGGGGGAAGCTTTCTTT.

The chain uses TRBV14 and TRBJ2-2; D remains unclear. V was cut by 1 base and J by 4 bases, with 7 bases left in between. The germline V gene encodes CDR1 SGHDN and CDR2 FVKESK. This CDR3 is 14 amino acids long. For the CDR3, the DNA is TGTGCCAGCAGCCAAGGGGCGAGCACCGGGGAGCTGTTTTTT. Translated: CASSQGASTGELFF. The full variable domain, its missing parts supplied by reference TRBV14 and TRBJ2-2, is EAGVTQFPSHSVIEKGQTVTLRCDPISGHDNLYWYRRVMGKEIKFLLHFVKESKQDESGMPNNRFLAERTGGTYSTLKVQPAELEDSGVYFCASSQGASTGELFFGEGSRLTVL.

For the CDR3, the DNA is TGTGCCAGCAGTGACAGAGGACTGAACACTGAAGCTTTCTTT. This sequence encodes CASSDRGLNTEAFF. This chain links TRBV6-2 or TRBV6-3 with TRBJ1-1, with TRBD1 as a possible D gene (5 bases). Looked up from germline, CDR1 is MNHEY and CDR2 is SVGEGT. CDR3 length: 14 amino acids. V dropped 5 bases and J dropped 0 bases, with 10 bases sitting between them.

The V gene is TRBV4-1, the J gene TRBJ1-2; D might be TRBD1 (5 bases). This CDR3 contains 15 residues. Germline V gene data show CDR1 as MGHRA and CDR2 as YSYEKL. The V end was cut by 2 bases, the J end by 4 bases, with 14 bases between. CDR3 amino acids: CASSQFAGGVYGYTF. For the CDR3, the DNA is TGCGCCAGCAGCCAATTCGCGGGGGGAGTCTATGGCTACACCTTC.

V usage is TRBV6-6 and J usage is TRBJ2-3; D not resolved. The CDR3 sequence is 14 residues long. Trimming took 6 bases from V and 6 from J, leaving 16 bases between them. CDR1 and CDR2 from the germline V gene are MNHNY and SVGAGI (reference sequence). The CDR3 spells CASSDSSTWDTQYF. The CDR3 region has the DNA TGTGCCAGCAGCGACTCCTCCACGTGGGATACGCAGTATTTT.